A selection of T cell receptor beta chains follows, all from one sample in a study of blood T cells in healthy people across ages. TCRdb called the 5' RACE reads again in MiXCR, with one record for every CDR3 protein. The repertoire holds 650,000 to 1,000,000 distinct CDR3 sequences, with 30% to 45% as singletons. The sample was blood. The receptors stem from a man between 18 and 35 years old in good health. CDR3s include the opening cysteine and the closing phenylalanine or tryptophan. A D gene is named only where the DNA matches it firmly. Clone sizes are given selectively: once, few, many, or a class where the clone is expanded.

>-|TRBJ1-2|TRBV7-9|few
CASSPKGPYGYTF
TGTGCCAGCAGCCCCAAGGGCCCCTATGGCTACACCTTC
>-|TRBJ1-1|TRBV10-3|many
CAISESKVSRNTEAFF
TGTGCCATCAGTGAGTCGAAGGTATCGCGGAACACTGAAGCTTTCTTT
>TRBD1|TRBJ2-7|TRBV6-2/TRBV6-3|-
CASRMTGNLDEQYF
TGTGCCAGCAGGATGACAGGGAATTTGGACGAGCAGTACTTC
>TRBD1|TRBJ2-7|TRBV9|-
CASGVGVRTGDEQYF
TGTGCCAGCGGCGTAGGCGTCCGGACAGGGGACGAGCAGTACTTC
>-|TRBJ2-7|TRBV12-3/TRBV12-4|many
CASSNRQAYPYEQYF
TGTGCCAGCAGCAACAGACAGGCATACCCCTACGAGCAGTACTTC
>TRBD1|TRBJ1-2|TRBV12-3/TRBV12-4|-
CASSRDRDGGYTF
TGTGCCAGCAGCCGTGACAGGGATGGTGGCTACACCTTC
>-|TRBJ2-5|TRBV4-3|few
CASSQGIDRRRETQYF
TGCGCCAGCAGCCAAGGGATCGACAGGCGGCGGGAGACCCAGTACTTC
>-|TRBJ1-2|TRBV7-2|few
CASRPASAHGYTF
TGTGCCAGCAGACCCGCCTCGGCCCATGGCTACACCTTC
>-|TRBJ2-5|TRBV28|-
CASSLYRLVGGGEQYF
TGTGCCAGCAGTTTATATCGGCTAGTTGGTGGGGGTGAGCAGTACTTC
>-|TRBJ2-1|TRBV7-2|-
CASSSGGTGYNEQFF
TGTGCCAGCAGCTCGGGGGGCACGGGGTACAATGAGCAGTTCTTC
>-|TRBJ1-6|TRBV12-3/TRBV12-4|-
CASTAGNGNSPLHF
TGTGCCAGCACGGCAGGGAACGGGAATTCACCCCTCCACTTT